This passage covers 24 T cell receptor beta chains from one sample sequenced in a study of T cells in Graves' hyperthyroidism and ophthalmopathy. Amplification of TCR beta CDR3 regions was performed using RNA transcripts as template. First-round RT-PCR with HTBI primers amplified the TCR CDR3 region. TCRdb re-derived calls from the multiplex PCR reads in MiXCR, one entry per CDR3 protein. Found here are under 200,000 distinct CDR3 sequences, over 7.5% of them singletons; the top ten hold about 20%. The sequenced material came from blood. The receptor set was obtained from a woman aged 18-35 years with Graves' hyperthyroidism that later progressed to Graves' ophthalmopathy.

This clonotype was seen ten or more times. This chain links TRBV11-3 with TRBJ2-1, with D perhaps matching TRBD1 (6 bases). The CDR3 contains 14 residues. Germline V CDR1 and CDR2: SGHNT, YENEEA. V was clipped by 4 bases and J by 5 bases, with 12 bases between them. The CDR3 nucleotides read TGTGCCAGCAGCTCAGGGGTAGTGGACAATGAGCAGTTCTTC. It yields the protein CASSSGVVDNEQFF.

The J gene is TRBJ1-2, the V gene TRBV15; D might be TRBD1 (6 bases). Trimming removed 0 bases at V and 4 bases at J, with 12 bases between. The CDR3 has 15 amino acids. The germline V gene encodes CDR1 LNHNV and CDR2 YYDKDF (reference sequence). The CDR3, as DNA: TGTGCCACCAGCAGAGATATCGTACAGGGCTATGGCTACACCTTC. It codes for CATSRDIVQGYGYTF.

To note about this clonotype: The junction departs from the called germline gene at one end, perhaps through a read error. The CDR3 is CANSQEGNQPQHF. The CDR3 DNA reads as TGTGCCAACAGCCAAGAAGGCAATCAGCCCCAGCATTTT. J is TRBJ1-5 and V is TRBV14; D is ambiguous. This CDR3 is 13 amino acids long. Germline V gene sequence: CDR1 SGHDN, CDR2 FVKESK.

The V and J genes are TRBV6-1 and TRBJ1-5; 8 bases line up with TRBD1. The CDR3 totals 15 residues. V lost 6 bases, J lost 2 bases, and 6 bases stayed unmatched. The germline CDR1 and CDR2 sequences are MNHNS and SASEGT. CDR3 nucleotides: TGTGCCAGCAGGCTCACAGGGGGTGGCAATCAGCCCCAGCATTTT. The encoded protein is CASRLTGGGNQPQHF.

At least ten counts were recorded for this clonotype. The V and J genes are TRBV6-1 and TRBJ2-3; TRBD1 agrees at 8 bases. V dropped 3 bases and J dropped 5; count of bases not matched to a gene: 10. The germline gives CDR1 MNHNS, CDR2 SASEGT. The CDR3 spans 16 residues. CDR3 residues: CASSDRTGRFRDTQYF. For the CDR3, the DNA is TGTGCCAGCAGTGATCGGACAGGGAGGTTCAGAGATACGCAGTATTTT.

This clonotype was seen a handful of times. The chain links TRBV9 to TRBJ1-3; D might be TRBD1 (6 bases). This CDR3 spans 14 amino acids. Trimming took off 4 bases at V and 2 bases at J, with 10 bases between the two ends. The germline V gene has CDR1 SGDLS and CDR2 YYNGEE. The CDR3, as DNA: TGTGCCAGCAGCTCCCGACAGGCTGGAAACACCATATATTTT. Translating gives CASSSRQAGNTIYF.

This clonotype has only a few counts. The chain couples TRBV20-1 to TRBJ1-1, with D possibly being TRBD1 (6 bases). The CDR3 consists of 12 residues. The germline V gene has CDR1 DFQATT and CDR2 SNEGSKA (reference sequence). The V end was cut by 6 bases, the J end by 11 bases, with 19 bases between. This CDR3 reads CSAITGILRAFF. CDR3 bases: TGCAGTGCAATCACAGGGATTTTACGTGCTTTCTTT.

This clonotype was detected many times. The chain combines TRBV6-1 with TRBJ2-5; 8 bases match TRBD1. V shed 6 bases and J 2 bases; nucleotides not matched to a gene: 8. This CDR3 has 15 amino acids. Germline V gene sequence: CDR1 MNHNS, CDR2 SASEGT. CDR3 DNA: TGTGCCAGCAGCCCCATCAGGACAGGGCAAGAGACCCAGTACTTC. Translating it yields CASSPIRTGQETQYF.

This clonotype was counted ten times or more. The J gene is TRBJ2-5, the V gene TRBV6-2 or TRBV6-3; D not certain. Trimming took off 7 bases at V and 5 bases at J, with 8 bases between the two ends. CDR3 length equals 11 residues. CDR1 and CDR2 (germline): MNHEY, SVGEGT. Written as DNA, the CDR3 is TGTGCCAGCAAATCGTTTGAGACCCAGTACTTC. Amino acid sequence: CASKSFETQYF.

This clonotype has ten or more counts. V usage is TRBV3-1 and J usage is TRBJ2-1; D gene unclear. The CDR3 extends over 14 amino acids. Trimming removed 0 bases at V and 6 bases at J, with 9 bases between. Germline CDR1 is LGHDT and CDR2 is YNNKEL (reference sequence). CDR3 region: CASSQDIVRNEQFF. The CDR3 DNA is TGTGCCAGCAGCCAAGATATAGTTCGCAATGAGCAGTTCTTC.

The gene calls are TRBV9 and TRBJ2-3, with 8 bases that match TRBD2. This CDR3 has 15 residues. The V gene's germline CDR1 is SGDLS and CDR2 YYNGEE. J was trimmed by 4 bases and V by 3 bases; bases with no gene match: 7. DNA for the CDR3: TGTGCCAGCAGCGGTAGCGGGGATCGGGCAGATACGCAGTATTTT. Translation: CASSGSGDRADTQYF.

This clonotype showed up many times. The rearrangement joins TRBV3-1 to TRBJ1-1; tentative D call: TRBD1 (5 bases). Germline V lookup: CDR1 LGHDT, CDR2 YNNKEL (reference sequence). The CDR3 has 14 residues. The ends were cut back, 1 base at V and 10 bases at J, with 16 bases in the middle. Written as DNA, the CDR3 is TGTGCCAGCAGCCAAGGTTACGGGCCCGGGGGAGCTTTCTTT. Amino acids: CASSQGYGPGGAFF.

The chain is built from TRBV4-1 and TRBJ2-3; 15 positions agree with TRBD2. Germline CDR1 and CDR2: MGHRA and YSYEKL. Trimming took 2 bases from V and 0 from J; bases not matched to a gene: 12. The CDR3 sequence is 21 residues long. CDR3 sequence reads: CASSQPGLAGGNGFSTDTQYF. CDR3 bases: TGCGCCAGCAGCCAACCGGGACTAGCGGGAGGTAACGGTTTTAGCACAGATACGCAGTATTTT.

This clonotype was seen only a few times. The genes are TRBV5-1 and TRBJ2-1, with 9 positions matching TRBD1. Germline V CDR1 and CDR2: SGHRS, YFSETQ. The CDR3 has 11 amino acids. V lost 8 bases, J lost 8 bases, and 2 bases stayed unmatched. CDR3 sequence (DNA): TGCGCCAGTACAGGGGGCGATGAGCAGTTCTTC. This encodes CASTGGDEQFF.

This sequence joins TRBV28 and TRBJ2-6; 7 bases fit TRBD2. The CDR3 covers 16 residues. Germline loops: CDR1 MDHEN, CDR2 SYDVKM. The trim removed 3 bases at V and 3 bases at J, leaving 5 bases unmatched. The CDR3 is CASSFGGGDGANVLTF. Written as DNA, the CDR3 is TGTGCCAGCAGTTTTGGGGGGGGAGATGGGGCCAACGTCCTGACTTTC.

Ten or more counts support this clonotype. J is TRBJ1-6 and V is TRBV27; TRBD1 might be the D (5 bases). The ends were cut back, 5 bases at V and 0 bases at J, with 11 bases in the middle. Germline values: CDR1 MNHEY, CDR2 SMNVEV (reference sequence). This CDR3 contains 16 residues. The CDR3 DNA sequence: TGTGCCAGCAGTCGGGACTCAGTCTCCTATAATTCACCCCTCCACTTT. Protein product: CASSRDSVSYNSPLHF.

In its sample, this clonotype was seen many times. This rearrangement joins TRBV5-1 to TRBJ1-5; D possibly corresponds to TRBD1 (5 bases). CDR1 is SGHRS, CDR2 YFSETQ, per germline. Trimming pared 3 bases from V and 2 bases from J, leaving 9 bases between. This CDR3 is built from 14 residues. The CDR3 spells CASSWWGGNQPQHF. The CDR3 nucleotides are TGCGCCAGCAGCTGGTGGGGGGGCAATCAGCCCCAGCATTTT.

This clonotype was found many times. V is TRBV28 and J is TRBJ2-1; TRBD1 matches 9 bases. The CDR3 extends over 15 amino acids. The germline gives CDR1 MDHEN, CDR2 SYDVKM. The ends lost 2 bases at V and 4 bases at J; junction bases unmatched: 3. The DNA for the CDR3 is TGTGCCAGCAGTTTAGGGACAGGGATGTACAATGAGCAGTTCTTC. It is translated as CASSLGTGMYNEQFF.

The CDR3 here is CASSQDPGALAKNIQYF. The CDR3 DNA follows: TGCGCCAGCAGCCAAGATCCGGGTGCTCTAGCCAAAAACATTCAGTACTTC. The chain employs TRBV4-1 and TRBJ2-4; D ambiguous. The CDR3 loop spans 17 amino acids. The V end lost 0 bases, the J end lost 0 bases, and 12 bases lay between the germline ends. CDR1 is MGHRA and CDR2 is YSYEKL in the germline V gene.

This clonotype was counted at least ten times. The rearrangement uses TRBV18 and TRBJ1-2, with D possibly TRBD1 on 5 matching bases. The V gene lost 0 bases and the J gene lost 5 bases, with 19 bases spanning the gap. CDR3 length equals 17 residues. Germline loops: CDR1 KGHSH, CDR2 LQKENI. DNA for the CDR3: TGTGCCAGCTCACCACCTCTGGGGCCGGGATTTCGGTATGGCTACACCTTC. This codes for CASSPPLGPGFRYGYTF.

At least ten counts were recorded for this clonotype. The chain has TRBV3-1 and TRBJ1-1; possibly TRBD1 for D (5 bases). The V gene lost 1 base and the J gene lost 0 bases, with 15 bases spanning the gap. The germline V gene has CDR1 LGHDT and CDR2 YNNKEL (reference sequence). The CDR3 extends over 17 amino acids. The CDR3 loop is CASSQGKGTRMNTEAFF. The CDR3 DNA follows: TGTGCCAGCAGCCAAGGGAAGGGGACTCGAATGAACACTGAAGCTTTCTTT. Supplemented by reference TRBV3-1 and TRBJ1-1, the full variable domain reads DTAVSQTPKYLVTQMGNDKSIKCEQNLGHDTMYWYKQDSKKFLKIMFSYNNKELIINETVPNRFSPKSPDKAHLNLHINSLELGDSAVYFCASSQGKGTRMNTEAFFGQGTRLTVV.

This clonotype was found many times. The rearrangement joins TRBV5-6 to TRBJ2-1, with 9 bases that match TRBD2. The J segment lost 3 bases and the V segment lost 0 bases, leaving 10 bases of the junction unmatched. Germline lookup yields CDR1 SGHDT and CDR2 YYEEEE. The length of the CDR3 is 18 residues. The CDR3 sequence is CASSLATGLAGFYNEQFF. The CDR3 nucleotides are TGTGCCAGCAGCTTGGCCACTGGGCTAGCGGGGTTCTACAATGAGCAGTTCTTC.

The V and J genes are TRBV6-1 and TRBJ2-1; D ambiguous. The CDR3 length is 13 residues. V was trimmed by 5 bases and J by 5 bases, leaving 10 bases between them. Germline CDR1 and CDR2: MNHNS and SASEGT. The CDR3 DNA follows: TGTGCCAGCAGTTACGGTAGAAACAATGAGCAGTTCTTC. Translating gives CASSYGRNNEQFF.

This clonotype appeared many times. The gene calls are TRBV12-3 or TRBV12-4 and TRBJ1-2, with D possibly TRBD1 on 5 matching bases. Between the trimmed V and J ends, which lost 0 bases and 4 bases, there was a span of 12 bases. CDR3 length equals 15 residues. This CDR3 reads CASSLAGFGGYGYTF. DNA of the CDR3: TGTGCCAGCAGTTTAGCGGGTTTTGGGGGCTATGGCTACACCTTC.